The 25 T cell receptor beta chains below all came from one sample that was sequenced in a study of shared clonotypes between healthy human individuals. Naive CD8 cells, CD45RO-negative and positively selected for CCR7, excluded terminally differentiated effector memory CD45RA+ cells. Assay used: immunoSEQ multiplex PCR; TCRdb lists only in-frame clones, some missing. This table holds roughly 770,000 clones, about 97% found once. The sequenced sample consisted of naive CD8+ T cells sorted from blood. Source of these receptors: a man under 40 in good health.

This clone has a single count. This chain uses TRBV25-1 with TRBJ2-7; possibly TRBD1 for D (5 bases). Germline loops: CDR1 MGHDK, CDR2 SYGVNS. The V end was cut by 1 base, the J end by 2 bases, with 9 bases between. The CDR3 spans 14 residues. CDR3: CASSELGQTYEQYF. The DNA for the CDR3 is TGTGCCAGCAGTGAATTGGGGCAGACCTACGAGCAGTACTTC.

V gene TRBV7-8 combines with J gene TRBJ2-2; D gene uncertain. CDR3 length: 14 residues. With 4 bases removed from V and 5 bases from J, the gap between germline ends came to 11 bases. The germline V gene encodes CDR1 SGHVS and CDR2 FQNEAQ. CDR3 residues: CASSSPGRTGELFF. The CDR3 DNA follows: TGTGCCAGCAGCTCCCCCGGAAGAACCGGGGAGCTGTTTTTT.

With regard to this clone: The sample has other DNA sequences that encode this CDR3 too. This rearrangement joins TRBV7-9 to TRBJ2-2; D is uncertain. CDR1 and CDR2 (germline): SEHNR, FQNEAQ (reference sequence). V was cut by 5 bases and J by 3 bases, with 4 bases left in between. This CDR3 has 12 amino acids. CDR3 amino acids: CASSRDTGELFF. CDR3 DNA: TGTGCCAGCAGCAGGGACACCGGGGAGCTGTTTTTT.

The chain is built from TRBV2 and TRBJ1-2; D is ambiguous. Germline V gene sequence: CDR1 SNHLY, CDR2 FYNNEI. V was clipped by 2 bases and J by 2 bases, with 18 bases between them. The CDR3 sequence is 17 residues long. In DNA, the CDR3 is TGTGCCAGCAGTGAATGGGGAACAGCAGCTATAAACTATGGCTACACCTTC. This translates into CASSEWGTAAINYGYTF.

The chain employs TRBV25-1 and TRBJ2-5; no reliable D call. Looked up from germline, CDR1 is MGHDK and CDR2 is SYGVNS. The CDR3 extends over 12 amino acids. Trimming took 10 bases from V and 5 from J, leaving 14 bases between them. CDR3 in DNA: TGTGCCACTAGGAAGGGCCGGGAGACCCAGTACTTC. Protein: CATRKGRETQYF.

About this clone itself: This sample includes further DNA sequences coding for the same CDR3. The rearrangement joins TRBV7-6 to TRBJ2-7; the match to TRBD1 covers 9 bases. This CDR3 is built from 15 residues. Unmatched junction bases numbered 9, after V lost 5 bases and J lost 4 bases. Germline loops: CDR1 SGHVS, CDR2 FNYEAQ. CDR3 residues: CASSPGTGLSYEQYF. The CDR3 DNA is TGTGCCAGCAGCCCCGGGACAGGGCTTTCGTACGAGCAGTACTTC.

This chain uses TRBV27 with TRBJ2-1; 7 nucleotides line up with TRBD2. V lost 2 bases and J lost 2; bases outside the gene matches: 6. There are 16 residues in the CDR3. Germline values: CDR1 MNHEY, CDR2 SMNVEV (reference sequence). CDR3 amino acids: CASSLRRAGAYNEQFF. The CDR3 nucleotides are TGTGCCAGCAGTTTAAGGAGGGCGGGAGCCTACAATGAGCAGTTCTTC.

The genes are TRBV11-1 and TRBJ2-3, with 7 bases lining up with TRBD1. Germline CDR1 reads SGHAT; CDR2 reads FQDESV (reference sequence). This CDR3 is 16 amino acids long. Losses at the gene ends were 5 bases for V and 1 base for J; bases not matched to a gene: 9. CDR3 loop: CASSTGAGPGTDTQYF. The CDR3 region has the DNA TGTGCCAGCAGCACAGGGGCAGGACCGGGCACAGATACGCAGTATTTT.

In its sample, this clone was seen once. The gene calls are TRBV4-1 and TRBJ2-1, with D possibly matching TRBD1 (5 bases). V shed 4 bases and J shed 9 bases, with 16 bases lying between them. The CDR3 sequence is 14 residues long. CDR1 MGHRA and CDR2 YSYEKL come from the germline V gene. The CDR3 is CASSPGQWGVEQFF. DNA of the CDR3: TGCGCCAGCAGCCCGGGTCAATGGGGCGTTGAGCAGTTCTTC.

V is TRBV11-2 and J is TRBJ2-5, with 7 bases lining up with TRBD2. The tail of the sequence fits TRBJ2-7 better, so the J call may be wrong. The CDR3 runs to 14 residues. Germline V gene sequence: CDR1 SGHAT, CDR2 FQNNGV. The CDR3 region has the DNA TGTGCCAGCAGCAACCTCGGACTAGCCTACGAGCAGTACTTC. Its protein is CASSNLGLAYEQYF.

This clone appeared once. This rearrangement joins TRBV1 to TRBJ2-1; no DNA check was done on the table's D call, TRBD2. TRBV1 is designated a pseudogene. This CDR3 contains 15 residues. The CDR3 coding sequence is TGCACCAGCAGCCAAGAGGTTCGGGAAGACAATGAGCAGTTCTTC. Translated: CTSSQEVREDNEQFF.

The V gene is TRBV5-8, the J gene TRBJ2-1, with TRBD1 identical over 10 bases. The CDR3 length is 18 residues. V shed 8 bases and J 0 bases; nucleotides not matched to a gene: 14. In germline, CDR1 is SGHTS, CDR2 YDEGEE. CDR3 coding DNA: TGTGCCAGTCGATACCGGGACAGGGGAGTAAACTCCTACAATGAGCAGTTCTTC. Its translation is CASRYRDRGVNSYNEQFF. Based on the CDR3 plus reference TRBV5-8 and TRBJ2-1, the full variable domain is EAGVTQSPTHLIKTRGQQATLRCSPISGHTSVYWYQQALGLGLQFLLWYDEGEERNRGNFPPRFSGRQFPNYSSELNVNALELEDSALYLCASRYRDRGVNSYNEQFFGPGTRLTVL.

This clone came up once. V is TRBV4-1 and J is TRBJ2-5, with 7 bases fitting TRBD2. V gave up 5 bases and J gave up 0 bases; unmatched junction bases: 6. Germline V lookup: CDR1 MGHRA, CDR2 YSYEKL. The CDR3 is 15 residues long. The CDR3 DNA sequence: TGCGCCAGCAGCAAGGTGCTAGCGGACCAAGAGACCCAGTACTTC. Its protein is CASSKVLADQETQYF.

V usage is TRBV5-4 and J usage is TRBJ2-3, with TRBD2 identical over 9 bases. Losses at the gene ends were 4 bases for V and 4 bases for J; bases not matched to a gene: 4. Germline CDR1 is SGHNT and CDR2 is YYREEE (reference sequence). The CDR3 totals 14 residues. The CDR3 region is CASSLTSGPDTQYF. The CDR3 nucleotides read TGTGCCAGCAGCCTGACTAGCGGCCCAGATACGCAGTATTTT.

The chain joins TRBV7-8 to TRBJ2-3, with 11 nucleotides matching TRBD2. The germline V gene encodes CDR1 SGHVS and CDR2 FQNEAQ. The CDR3 covers 14 residues. J gave up 4 bases and V 8 bases, and 5 bases lay outside the gene matches. Here the CDR3 reads CASSSGRTADTQYF. The CDR3 region has the DNA TGTGCCAGCTCTAGCGGGAGGACCGCAGATACGCAGTATTTT.

The rearrangement joins TRBV28 to TRBJ2-7; tentatively, D is TRBD2 (6 bases). V was pared by 6 bases and J by 1 base, with 19 bases between. The germline V gene has CDR1 MDHEN and CDR2 SYDVKM. This CDR3 has 16 residues. The CDR3 bases are TGTGCCAGCAGCCCCCCCCGGTCGGGGGTATCCTACGAGCAGTACTTC. Amino acids: CASSPPRSGVSYEQYF.

The rearrangement joins TRBV7-9 to TRBJ2-1; 8 bases map to TRBD2. The trim removed 4 bases at V and 4 bases at J, leaving 6 bases unmatched. Germline-derived CDR1 and CDR2 are SEHNR and FQNEAQ (reference sequence). This CDR3 is built from 15 residues. The CDR3 reads CASSSTSGAYNEQFF. CDR3 nucleotide sequence: TGTGCCAGCAGCTCCACTAGCGGAGCTTACAATGAGCAGTTCTTC.

The chain recombines TRBV29-1 with TRBJ2-3, with a weak D call TRBD1 (6 bases). The CDR3 totals 13 residues. Trimming cost V 6 bases and J 2 bases, with 12 bases left between them. Per germline, CDR1 SQVTM and CDR2 ANQGSEA. In DNA form, the CDR3 reads TGCAGCGTCGAGAGGGGGTCCACAGATACGCAGTATTTT. Encoded protein: CSVERGSTDTQYF.

The V and J genes are TRBV6-1 and TRBJ1-5; tentatively, D is TRBD1 (6 bases). The V gene's germline CDR1 is MNHNS and CDR2 SASEGT. The CDR3 runs to 11 residues. The CDR3 loop is CATRGFGDQHF. CDR3 nucleotide sequence: TGTGCTACGAGGGGGTTTGGGGACCAGCATTTT.

Notes on this clone: This same CDR3 is encoded by further DNA sequences in the sample. V usage is TRBV28 and J usage is TRBJ2-7, with D perhaps TRBD1 (5 bases). Trimming stripped 5 bases from V and 2 bases from J, with 7 bases between. In germline, CDR1 is MDHEN, CDR2 SYDVKM. The CDR3 runs to 12 residues. The CDR3 region is CASSLTAYEQYF. The CDR3 nucleotides read TGTGCCAGCAGTCTGACAGCCTACGAGCAGTACTTC.

This rearrangement joins TRBV29-1 to TRBJ2-7, with 9 bases identical to TRBD1. CDR1 is SQVTM, CDR2 ANQGSEA, per germline. The CDR3 loop spans 15 amino acids. The V gene end was trimmed by 4 bases and the J gene end by 6 bases; junction bases not matched to a gene: 13. The CDR3 is CSVGGTGQGYREQYF. CDR3 sequence (DNA): TGCAGCGTTGGTGGGACGGGACAGGGCTATCGCGAGCAGTACTTC.

This chain uses TRBV9 with TRBJ2-2, with 8 bases lining up with TRBD1. V lost 3 bases, J lost 5 bases, and 3 bases stayed unmatched. Germline CDR1 SGDLS, CDR2 YYNGEE. CDR3 length equals 14 residues. For the CDR3, the DNA is TGTGCCAGCAGCGAACAGGGGGAAACCGGGGAGCTGTTTTTT. This codes for CASSEQGETGELFF.

The chain joins TRBV7-8 to TRBJ2-1; D may be TRBD1 (6 bases). The CDR3 has 13 amino acids. Trimming removed 5 bases from V and 6 bases from J, with 11 bases in between. Germline CDR1 and CDR2: SGHVS and FQNEAQ. CDR3 coding DNA: TGTGCCAGCAGCGCTACAGGGCCCAATGAGCAGTTCTTC. Translating gives CASSATGPNEQFF.

The CDR3 spells CASSHPGTSSGNTIYF. Written as DNA, the CDR3 is TGCGCCAGCAGCCACCCCGGGACATCGTCTGGAAACACCATATATTTT. V usage is TRBV4-1 and J usage is TRBJ1-3; possibly TRBD1 for D (6 bases). The CDR3 runs 16 residues. Trimming shortened V by 3 bases and J by 1 base, and 13 bases separated the two germline ends. CDR1 MGHRA and CDR2 YSYEKL come from the germline V gene.

The rearrangement links TRBV7-9 to TRBJ2-1, with 7 bases fitting TRBD2. Looked up from germline, CDR1 is SEHNR and CDR2 is FQNEAQ (reference sequence). Losses at the gene ends were 3 bases for V and 5 bases for J; bases not matched to a gene: 7. CDR3 size: 15 residues. The CDR3 loop is CASSLVGLRDNEQFF. The CDR3 DNA reads TGTGCCAGCAGCTTGGTGGGACTACGCGACAATGAGCAGTTCTTC.